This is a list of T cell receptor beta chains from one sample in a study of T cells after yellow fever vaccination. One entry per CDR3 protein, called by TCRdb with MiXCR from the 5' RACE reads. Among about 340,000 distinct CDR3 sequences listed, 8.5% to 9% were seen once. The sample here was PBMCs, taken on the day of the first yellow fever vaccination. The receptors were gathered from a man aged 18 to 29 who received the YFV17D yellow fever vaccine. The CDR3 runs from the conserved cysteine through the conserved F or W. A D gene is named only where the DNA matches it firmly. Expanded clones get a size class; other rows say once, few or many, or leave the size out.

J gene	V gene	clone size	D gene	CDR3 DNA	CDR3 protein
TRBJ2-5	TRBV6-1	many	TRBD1	TGTGCCAGCAGTGAAGCGACAGGGGGCGCGGAGACCCAGTACTTC	CASSEATGGAETQYF
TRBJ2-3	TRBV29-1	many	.	TGCAGCGTTGCAGCAGATACGCAGTATTTT	CSVAADTQYF
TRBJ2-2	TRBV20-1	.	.	TGCAGTGCTATCTGGAACACCGGGGAGCTGTTTTTT	CSAIWNTGELFF
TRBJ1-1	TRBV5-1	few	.	TGCGCCAGCAGCTTGGCATTATCGGGAACGAACACTGAAGCTTTCTTT	CASSLALSGTNTEAFF
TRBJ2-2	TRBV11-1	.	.	TGTGCCAGCAGCCAGAATACGCCGGGACGAGAGTTCCCCTCGAACACCGGGGAGCTGTTTTTT	CASSQNTPGREFPSNTGELFF
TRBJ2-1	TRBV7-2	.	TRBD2	TGTGCCAGCAGCTTCCCGAGGGGAGGGGTCGATGAGCAGTTCTTC	CASSFPRGGVDEQFF
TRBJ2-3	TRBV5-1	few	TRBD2	TGCGCCAGCTTTTTGGGGGGGTTCACAGATACGCAGTATTTT	CASFLGGFTDTQYF
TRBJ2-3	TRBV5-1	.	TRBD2	TGCGCCAGCAGCTTGCCGCCTAGCGGTGGCACAGATACGCAGTATTTT	CASSLPPSGGTDTQYF
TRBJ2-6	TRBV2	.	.	TGTGCCAGCAGTGCTGTGGAAGCTGGGGCCAACGTCCTGACTTTC	CASSAVEAGANVLTF
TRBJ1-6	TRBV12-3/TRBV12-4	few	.	TGTGCCAGCACGACTCGGACGGCTGGAAATTCACCCCTCCACTTT	CASTTRTAGNSPLHF
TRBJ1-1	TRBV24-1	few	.	TGTGCCACCGAATTGGCCTCCGGGGTTACCGAAGCTTTCTTT	CATELASGVTEAFF
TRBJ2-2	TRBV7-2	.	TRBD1	TGTGCCAGCAGCTTTCGACAGGGTCAAGGCGGGGAGCTGTTTTTT	CASSFRQGQGGELFF
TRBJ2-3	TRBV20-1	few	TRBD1	TGCAGTGCTAGAGCGGGACAGGGATCGCGGGGTACCCTAAACCCCACAGATACGCAGTATTTT	CSARAGQGSRGTLNPTDTQYF
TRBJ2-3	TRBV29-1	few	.	TGCAGCGTTGACGCGAGCGACAGTAGGACGCAGTATTTT	CSVDASDSRTQYF
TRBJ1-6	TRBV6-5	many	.	TGTGCCAGCAGCCGACGGGCGGGGGCTGATAATTCACCCCTCCACTTT	CASSRRAGADNSPLHF
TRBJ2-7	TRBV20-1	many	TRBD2	TGCAGTGCTGGGGGGACTAGCGGGACCTACGAGCAGTACTTC	CSAGGTSGTYEQYF
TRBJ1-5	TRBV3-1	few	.	TGTGCCAGCAGCCAGGCGGACAGAAGCAATCAGCCCCAGCATTTT	CASSQADRSNQPQHF
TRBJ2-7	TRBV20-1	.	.	TGCAGTGCTAGAGATGAGCGAAGAGCCTACTACGAGCAGTACTTC	CSARDERRAYYEQYF
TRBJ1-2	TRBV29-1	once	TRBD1	TGCAGCGTTCGTGACAGGGGGCTGACTGGCTATGGCTACACCTTC	CSVRDRGLTGYGYTF
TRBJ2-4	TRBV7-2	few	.	TGTGCCAGCAGCCCAGGACAGCTCAAAGCCATTCAGTACTTC	CASSPGQLKAIQYF
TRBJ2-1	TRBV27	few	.	TGTGCCAGCAGTTTTACGGGCAGCTCCTACAATGAGCAGTTCTTC	CASSFTGSSYNEQFF
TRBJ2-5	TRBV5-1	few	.	TGCGCCAGCAGCTTGGCCCTGGGAGGGGGCGCGGAGACCCAGTACTTC	CASSLALGGGAETQYF
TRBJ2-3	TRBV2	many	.	TGTGCCAGCACGGGTAGGGATACGCAGTATTTT	CASTGRDTQYF
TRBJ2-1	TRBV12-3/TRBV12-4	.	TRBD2	TGTGCCAGCAGCTGGGGTAGCGGGGCGATGGATGAGCAGTTCTTC	CASSWGSGAMDEQFF
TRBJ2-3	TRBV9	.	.	TGTGCCAGCACCCGGACAGTGGGCACAGATACGCAGTATTTT	CASTRTVGTDTQYF
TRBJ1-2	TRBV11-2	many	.	TGTGCCAGCAGCTTAGGTCCTTACGACAGGTCCTATGGCTACACCTTC	CASSLGPYDRSYGYTF
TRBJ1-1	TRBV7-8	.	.	TGTGCCAGCAGCTCAAACGGTCTATGGGAGAACACTGAAGCTTTCTTT	CASSSNGLWENTEAFF
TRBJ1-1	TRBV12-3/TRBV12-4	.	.	TGTGCCACCGGGGGCACTGAAGCTTTCTTT	CATGGTEAFF
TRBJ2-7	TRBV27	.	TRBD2	TGTGCCAGCAGTTTGTCGGCGGGGGGGCTTTCCTACGAGCAGTACTTC	CASSLSAGGLSYEQYF
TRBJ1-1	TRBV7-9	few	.	TGTGCCAGCACAGAACGGGGGGCGAACACTGAAGCTTTCTTT	CASTERGANTEAFF
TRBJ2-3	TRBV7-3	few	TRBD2	TGTGCCAGCAGCTTAGGGACTAGCGGGGGGTCAGATACGCAGTATTTT	CASSLGTSGGSDTQYF
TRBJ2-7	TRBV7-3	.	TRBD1	TGTGCCAGCAGCAAAACAGGGGTATACGAGCAGTACTTC	CASSKTGVYEQYF
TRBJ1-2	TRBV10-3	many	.	TGTGCCATCGGCAGATTTAACTATGGCTACACCTTC	CAIGRFNYGYTF
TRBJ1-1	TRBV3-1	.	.	TGTGCCAGCAGCCAAGGGGGGAGTACTGAAGCTTTCTTT	CASSQGGSTEAFF
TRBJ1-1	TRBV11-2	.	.	TGTGCCAGCAGCTTAGATCCGGGGGTCTGGGGGGCGTCCGACGGCGACACTGAAGCTTTCTTT	CASSLDPGVWGASDGDTEAFF
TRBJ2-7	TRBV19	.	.	TGTGCCAGTAGCAGGGGGAGGTTCGCCTACGAGCAGTACTTC	CASSRGRFAYEQYF
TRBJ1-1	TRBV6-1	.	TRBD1	TGTGCCAGCACCGGACAGGGGGGCATGAACACTGAAGCTTTCTTT	CASTGQGGMNTEAFF